Listed below are T cell receptor beta chains from one sample, sequenced in a study of radiotherapy plus CTLA-4 blockade in lung cancer. The repertoire was sequenced with immunoSEQ multiplex PCR; TCRdb's copy has only in-frame clones and lacks some. The sample lists around 120,000 clones, about four fifths occurring once. The sample was peripheral blood, taken from a patient treated with radiotherapy plus ipilimumab. The receptor set was obtained from a human donor with non-small cell lung cancer who had a partial response to radiotherapy plus ipilimumab. Both conserved end residues are part of each CDR3. Each record gives: CDR3 length, J gene, D gene, V gene, clone size, CDR3 protein, CDR3 DNA. D genes are given only for firm matches. Part of the rows lack a size; the others show once, few, many or a class for expanded clones.

length: 17
J: TRBJ1-1
D: TRBD1
V: TRBV27
size: .
CDR3: CASSPRGQWGMNTEAFF
DNA: TGTGCCAGCAGTCCCCGGGGACAGTGGGGCATGAACACTGAAGCTTTCTTT

length: 14
J: TRBJ2-7
D: .
V: TRBV30
size: .
CDR3: CAWTRGAGVWEQYF
DNA: TGTGCCTGGACCCGGGGGGCGGGAGTTTGGGAGCAGTACTTC

length: 13
J: TRBJ1-3
D: .
V: TRBV19
size: .
CDR3: CASRRGGGNTIYF
DNA: TGTGCCAGTAGGCGGGGAGGAGGAAACACCATATATTTT

length: 18
J: TRBJ2-2
D: TRBD2
V: TRBV4-2
size: .
CDR3: CASSQDPAGAGNTGELFF
DNA: TGTGCCAGCAGCCAAGATCCCGCGGGAGCTGGAAACACCGGGGAGCTGTTTTTT

length: 13
J: TRBJ2-3
D: .
V: TRBV30
size: .
CDR3: CAWSIPPGDTQYF
DNA: TGTGCCTGGAGTATTCCCCCGGGAGATACGCAGTATTTT

length: 15
J: TRBJ2-5
D: TRBD2
V: TRBV11-3
size: .
CDR3: CASSSPGLAGETQYF
DNA: TGTGCCAGCAGCTCTCCGGGACTAGCGGGAGAGACCCAGTACTTC

length: 14
J: TRBJ1-5
D: TRBD1
V: TRBV2
size: .
CDR3: CASSGGQGNQPQHF
DNA: TGTGCCAGCAGTGGAGGACAGGGAAATCAGCCCCAGCATTTT

length: 15
J: TRBJ1-3
D: .
V: TRBV7-9
size: .
CDR3: CASSPPQNSGNTIYF
DNA: TGTGCCAGCAGCCCCCCACAGAACTCTGGAAACACCATATATTTT

length: 15
J: TRBJ2-7
D: TRBD1
V: TRBV5-1
size: .
CDR3: CASSLAQGVLYEQYF
DNA: TGCGCCAGCAGCTTGGCCCAGGGGGTCTTATACGAGCAGTACTTC

length: 13
J: TRBJ2-5
D: .
V: TRBV5-4
size: .
CDR3: CASSNGFQETQYF
DNA: TGTGCCAGCAGCAACGGGTTCCAAGAGACCCAGTACTTC

length: 14
J: TRBJ1-5
D: .
V: TRBV5-5
size: .
CDR3: CASSFTMGNQPQHF
DNA: TGTGCCAGCAGCTTTACTATGGGCAATCAGCCCCAGCATTTT

length: 16
J: TRBJ2-7
D: TRBD1
V: TRBV5-6
size: .
CDR3: CASSQTWDRGTYEQYF
DNA: TGTGCCAGCAGCCAAACCTGGGACAGGGGGACCTACGAGCAGTACTTC

length: 12
J: TRBJ2-2
D: .
V: TRBV18
size: .
CDR3: CASSPVSGELFF
DNA: TGTGCCAGCTCACCAGTATCCGGGGAGCTGTTTTTT

length: 14
J: TRBJ2-1
D: .
V: TRBV5-1
size: .
CDR3: CASSLVTSGDEQFF
DNA: TGCGCCAGCAGCTTGGTAACCTCGGGAGATGAGCAGTTCTTC

length: 15
J: TRBJ2-7
D: .
V: TRBV19
size: many
CDR3: CASSMYSQTSYEQYF
DNA: TGTGCCAGTAGTATGTACAGTCAAACATCCTACGAGCAGTACTTC

length: 12
J: TRBJ1-2
D: .
V: TRBV6-5
size: .
CDR3: CASSETPVGYTF
DNA: TGTGCCAGCAGTGAGACTCCAGTAGGCTACACCTTC

length: 16
J: TRBJ2-2
D: TRBD2
V: TRBV10-3
size: .
CDR3: CAILDGTSGRPGELFF
DNA: TGTGCCATTCTTGATGGGACTAGCGGGAGACCCGGGGAGCTGTTTTTT

length: 17
J: TRBJ1-4
D: TRBD1
V: TRBV4-2
size: .
CDR3: CASSQDTGDRPNEKLFF
DNA: TGTGCCAGCAGCCAAGATACAGGGGACAGGCCCAATGAAAAACTGTTTTTT

length: 13
J: TRBJ2-1
D: .
V: TRBV15
size: .
CDR3: CATSFRVIDEQFF
DNA: TGTGCCACCAGCTTCAGGGTAATAGATGAGCAGTTCTTC

length: 14
J: TRBJ2-2
D: .
V: TRBV9
size: .
CDR3: CASSVVGGGGELFF
DNA: TGTGCCAGCAGCGTAGTTGGCGGAGGCGGGGAGCTGTTTTTT

length: 12
J: TRBJ1-1
D: .
V: TRBV28
size: .
CDR3: CASSFWNTEAFF
DNA: TGTGCCAGCAGTTTCTGGAACACTGAAGCTTTCTTT

length: 16
J: TRBJ2-1
D: TRBD1
V: TRBV5-6
size: .
CDR3: CASSLRASGGYNEQFF
DNA: TGTGCCAGCAGCTTGAGGGCGTCAGGGGGTTACAATGAGCAGTTCTTC

length: 17
J: TRBJ2-4
D: TRBD2
V: TRBV18
size: .
CDR3: CASSPRALAGEKNIQYF
DNA: TGTGCCAGCTCACCAAGGGCACTAGCGGGAGAGAAAAACATTCAGTACTTC

length: 19
J: TRBJ1-2
D: .
V: TRBV2
size: .
CDR3: CASNLVDPDSSAPLYGYTF
DNA: TGTGCCAGCAATCTCGTCGACCCCGACAGTTCCGCTCCCCTCTATGGCTACACCTTC

length: 14
J: TRBJ1-1
D: .
V: TRBV19
size: .
CDR3: CASSTRVSGTEAFF
DNA: TGTGCCAGTAGTACCAGGGTGTCTGGGACTGAAGCTTTCTTT

length: 15
J: TRBJ2-3
D: TRBD1
V: TRBV5-1
size: .
CDR3: CASSSRQGETDTQYF
DNA: TGCGCCAGCAGCTCACGACAGGGCGAGACAGATACGCAGTATTTT

length: 13
J: TRBJ1-5
D: .
V: TRBV7-3
size: .
CDR3: CASSLNRAQPQHF
DNA: TGTGCCAGCAGCTTAAACAGGGCTCAGCCCCAGCATTTT

length: 13
J: TRBJ2-7
D: .
V: TRBV5-1
size: once
CDR3: CASSWAREYEQYF
DNA: TGCGCCAGCAGCTGGGCCCGGGAGTACGAGCAGTACTTC

length: 13
J: TRBJ2-7
D: .
V: TRBV19
size: once
CDR3: CASSIRQNYEQYF
DNA: TGTGCCAGTAGTATCAGACAAAACTACGAGCAGTACTTC

length: 14
J: TRBJ2-1
D: .
V: TRBV7-2
size: .
CDR3: CASSKGLLNNEQFF
DNA: TGTGCCAGCAGCAAAGGACTCCTAAACAATGAGCAGTTCTTC

length: 17
J: TRBJ1-5
D: TRBD1
V: TRBV28
size: .
CDR3: CASSLRGTGSGNQPQHF
DNA: TGTGCCAGCAGTTTAAGGGGGACAGGGTCGGGGAATCAGCCCCAGCATTTT

length: 15
J: TRBJ1-2
D: .
V: TRBV6-5
size: once
CDR3: CASSYSGAAGYGYTF
DNA: TGTGCCAGCAGTTACTCGGGAGCGGCAGGCTATGGCTACACCTTC

length: 16
J: TRBJ1-1
D: TRBD1
V: TRBV28
size: .
CDR3: CASSPGTGGANTEAFF
DNA: TGTGCCAGCAGTCCGGGGACAGGGGGGGCGAACACTGAAGCTTTCTTT

length: 12
J: TRBJ2-5
D: .
V: TRBV14
size: .
CDR3: CASSQDRVTQYF
DNA: TGTGCCAGCAGCCAAGATCGGGTAACCCAGTACTTC

length: 15
J: TRBJ1-1
D: TRBD1
V: TRBV5-1
size: .
CDR3: CASSFGTGVNTEAFF
DNA: TGCGCCAGCAGCTTTGGGACAGGGGTGAACACTGAAGCTTTCTTT

length: 19
J: TRBJ2-1
D: .
V: TRBV19
size: .
CDR3: CASSIDRGRAEGPHNEQFF
DNA: TGTGCCAGTAGTATAGATAGGGGGCGGGCGGAGGGACCCCACAATGAGCAGTTCTTC

length: 17
J: TRBJ2-5
D: TRBD1
V: TRBV7-8
size: .
CDR3: CASSLVLGQLYQETQYF
DNA: TGTGCCAGCAGCTTAGTACTGGGACAGCTATACCAAGAGACCCAGTACTTC

length: 16
J: TRBJ2-5
D: TRBD2
V: TRBV2
size: .
CDR3: CASSGGLAGTGETQYF
DNA: TGTGCCAGCAGTGGGGGACTAGCGGGAACGGGAGAGACCCAGTACTTC

length: 12
J: TRBJ1-2
D: .
V: TRBV29-1
size: .
CDR3: CSVMGEDYGYTF
DNA: TGCAGCGTTATGGGGGAGGACTATGGCTACACCTTC

length: 13
J: TRBJ2-1
D: .
V: TRBV15
size: .
CDR3: CATSREGVGEQFF
DNA: TGTGCCACCAGCAGAGAAGGGGTGGGTGAGCAGTTCTTC

length: 11
J: TRBJ2-7
D: .
V: TRBV20-1
size: few
CDR3: CSGSPTYEQYF
DNA: TGCAGTGGGAGTCCCACCTACGAGCAGTACTTC

length: 14
J: TRBJ2-7
D: .
V: TRBV10-2
size: .
CDR3: CASRDQGGSREQYF
DNA: TGCGCCAGCAGGGATCAGGGTGGATCGCGCGAGCAGTACTTC

length: 15
J: TRBJ1-3
D: .
V: TRBV13
size: once
CDR3: CASSLSGFMVNTIYF
DNA: TGTGCCAGCAGCCTGTCAGGGTTTATGGTGAACACCATATATTTT

length: 13
J: TRBJ1-2
D: TRBD1
V: TRBV27
size: .
CDR3: CASRADRGYGYTF
DNA: TGTGCCAGCAGGGCCGACAGGGGCTATGGCTACACCTTC

length: 17
J: TRBJ2-1
D: .
V: TRBV19
size: .
CDR3: CASSSPPQRTPGDEQFF
DNA: TGTGCCAGTAGTTCCCCCCCCCAGCGGACCCCGGGGGATGAGCAGTTCTTC

length: 20
J: TRBJ2-2
D: TRBD2
V: TRBV5-1
size: .
CDR3: CASSLAGTRGRARGTGELFF
DNA: TGCGCCAGCAGCTTGGCCGGGACTCGGGGGAGGGCCCGTGGCACCGGGGAGCTGTTTTTT

length: 14
J: TRBJ1-1
D: .
V: TRBV6-5
size: .
CDR3: CASSYEIMNTEAFF
DNA: TGTGCCAGCAGTTACGAGATTATGAACACTGAAGCTTTCTTT

length: 16
J: TRBJ1-4
D: TRBD1
V: TRBV4-1
size: .
CDR3: CASSQPRTGGPEKLFF
DNA: TGCGCCAGCAGCCAACCCCGGACAGGGGGCCCTGAAAAACTGTTTTTT

length: 16
J: TRBJ2-1
D: TRBD2
V: TRBV27
size: .
CDR3: CASSSGLAGVFNEQFF
DNA: TGTGCCAGCAGTTCTGGACTAGCGGGAGTATTCAATGAGCAGTTCTTC

length: 16
J: TRBJ1-1
D: .
V: TRBV27
size: .
CDR3: CASRYRGTGKNTEAFF
DNA: TGTGCCAGCAGATATCGAGGAACAGGAAAGAACACTGAAGCTTTCTTT